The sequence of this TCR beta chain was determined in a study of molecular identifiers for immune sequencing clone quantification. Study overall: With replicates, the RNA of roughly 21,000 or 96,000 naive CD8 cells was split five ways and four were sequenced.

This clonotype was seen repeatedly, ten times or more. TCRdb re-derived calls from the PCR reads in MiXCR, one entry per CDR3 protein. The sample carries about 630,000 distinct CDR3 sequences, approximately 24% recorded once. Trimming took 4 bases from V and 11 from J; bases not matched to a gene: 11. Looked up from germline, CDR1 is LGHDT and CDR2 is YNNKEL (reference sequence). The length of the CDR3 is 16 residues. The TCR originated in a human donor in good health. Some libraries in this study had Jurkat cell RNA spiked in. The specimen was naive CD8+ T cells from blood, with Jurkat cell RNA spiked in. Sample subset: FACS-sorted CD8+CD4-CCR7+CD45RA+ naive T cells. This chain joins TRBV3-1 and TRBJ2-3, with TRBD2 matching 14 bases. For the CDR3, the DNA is TGTGCCAGCAGCCTTCTGACTAGCGGGAGGGCCGGGAGGCAGTATTTT. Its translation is CASSLLTSGRAGRQYF.